Following are 25 T cell receptor beta chains from one sample sequenced in a study of metastatic and nonmetastatic thyroid tumors (dated by TCRdb to about 2020). The library came from PCR. Instrument used: Illumina HiSeq 4000. TCRdb took the public reads, trimmed them with fastp at Q25, ran MiXCR for clone calling and kept in-frame beta chains. Here the sample has about 11,000 clones; under 30% occur a single time. Over 9.5% of the sample belongs to the ten largest clones. Before undergoing thyroid surgery, none of the patients had been given any kind of treatment. The sequenced sample consisted of tumor tissue. The receptors were sampled from a male donor with papillary thyroid cancer or a benign thyroid nodule (not recorded which). Some clones in this sample may be carry-over from other donors' samples.

This clone is medium-sized (0.01 to 0.1%) by share. The chain joins TRBV20-1 to TRBJ1-5; perhaps TRBD1 as D (6 bases). Germline CDR1 and CDR2: DFQATT and SNEGSKA (reference sequence). The CDR3 is 15 residues long. V was trimmed by 6 bases and J by 7 bases, leaving 22 bases between them. The CDR3 DNA reads as TGCAGTGCCCAACCAGGGACATCTGAAGGGCAGCCCCAGCATTTT. This gives the protein CSAQPGTSEGQPQHF.

The chain combines TRBV5-1 with TRBJ2-1, with 10 bases that match TRBD2. Germline trimming cut 1 base from V and 6 bases from J; bases unmatched to any gene: 7. The germline V gene encodes CDR1 SGHRS and CDR2 YFSETQ. The CDR3 is 16 residues long. This CDR3 is CASSLPLAGDINEQFF. The CDR3 nucleotides read TGCGCCAGCAGCTTGCCTCTAGCGGGAGACATCAATGAGCAGTTCTTC. The whole variable domain, filled in from reference TRBV5-1 and TRBJ2-1, reads KAGVTQTPRYLIKTRGQQVTLSCSPISGHRSVSWYQQTPGQGLQFLFEYFSETQRNKGNFPGRFSGRQFSNSRSEMNVSTLELGDSALYLCASSLPLAGDINEQFFGPGTRLTVL.

This clone showed up just a few times. This may stem from a read error, because a much larger clone lies one nucleotide away. The chain combines TRBV29-1 with TRBJ2-1, with a possible D match to TRBD2 (5 bases). CDR3 length: 15 amino acids. The germline V gene has CDR1 SQVTM and CDR2 ANQGSEA. The V end lost 3 bases, the J end lost 3 bases, and 15 bases lay between the germline ends. The CDR3 reads CSVDDGAVDYNEQFF. The CDR3 nucleotides are TGCAGCGTTGACGACGGAGCGGTAGACTACAATGAGCAGTTCTTC.

The rearrangement uses TRBV20-1 and TRBJ2-7, with D possibly TRBD2 on 5 matching bases. The CDR3 sequence is 13 residues long. V gave up 3 bases and J gave up 0 bases, with 9 bases separating them. In germline, CDR1 is DFQATT, CDR2 SNEGSKA (reference sequence). CDR3 nucleotide sequence: TGCAGTGCTAGGACGGGGAGCTCCTACGAGCAGTACTTC. Amino acid sequence: CSARTGSSYEQYF.

There are many counts of this clone. The CDR3 does not end in the conserved phenylalanine or tryptophan, so this is likely a read error. The rearrangement uses TRBV28 and TRBJ1-1, with D uncertain. The CDR3 covers 14 residues. Trimming shortened V by 1 base and J by 0 bases, and 6 bases separated the two germline ends. Germline-derived CDR1 and CDR2 are MDHEN and SYDVKM. CDR3 sequence: CASSLLQLNTEAFL. Written as DNA, the CDR3 is TGTGCCAGCAGTTTATTACAGTTGAACACTGAAGCTTTCCTT.

The table lists this clone with many counts. The chain links TRBV2 to TRBJ2-6; D call uncertain. V was shortened by 4 bases and J by 2 bases, with 12 bases between the two germline ends. CDR3 size: 16 residues. The germline V gene has CDR1 SNHLY and CDR2 FYNNEI. CDR3: CASSALWGTGANVLTF. For the CDR3, the DNA is TGTGCCAGCAGTGCCCTATGGGGTACTGGGGCCAACGTCCTGACTTTC.

This clone is judged medium-sized (0.01 to 0.1%). The chain is built from TRBV7-3 and TRBJ1-3; D ambiguous. Trimming took off 2 bases at V and 3 bases at J, with 14 bases between the two ends. CDR3 length equals 16 residues. In germline, CDR1 is SGHTA, CDR2 FQGTGA. The CDR3 DNA reads TGTGCCAGCAGCTTAGGACCTAAGGTAGGTGGAAACACCATATATTTT. This codes for CASSLGPKVGGNTIYF.

By share, this clone ranks as medium-sized. The chain has TRBV7-3 and TRBJ2-1; TRBD2 matches 7 bases. Germline CDR1 SGHTA, CDR2 FQGTGA. This CDR3 spans 17 amino acids. V shed 1 base and J 6 bases; nucleotides not matched to a gene: 12. DNA of the CDR3: TGTGCCAGCAGCTTAAAATCGCCGGCGGGAGTAGGCAATGAGCAGTTCTTC. This sequence encodes CASSLKSPAGVGNEQFF.

Sample share makes this clone medium-sized. The chain links TRBV7-8 to TRBJ2-1; unclear D gene. This CDR3 is 12 amino acids long. V lost 6 bases to trimming and J lost 7 bases, with 10 bases between them. Germline values: CDR1 SGHVS, CDR2 FQNEAQ. The CDR3 DNA follows: TGTGCCAGCAGTACCTATAGAAATGAGCAGTTCTTC. It codes for CASSTYRNEQFF.

Turning to this clone: The missing conserved phenylalanine or tryptophan at the end of this CDR3 makes a read error likely. This rearrangement joins TRBV10-2 to TRBJ2-7; D remains unclear. The ends were cut back, 3 bases at V and 5 bases at J, with 17 bases in the middle. CDR1 and CDR2 (germline): WSHSY, SAAADI. This CDR3 has 15 residues. This CDR3 reads CASSEVRTLVDEQYL. DNA for the CDR3: TGCGCCAGCAGTGAAGTTCGTACTCTAGTCGACGAGCAGTACCTC.

This rearrangement joins TRBV6-1 to TRBJ1-5; D gene ambiguous. The CDR3 totals 14 residues. The germline V gene encodes CDR1 MNHNS and CDR2 SASEGT. V dropped 6 bases and J dropped 5 bases, with 14 bases sitting between them. CDR3 sequence (DNA): TGTGCCAGCAGGACGGCCGAGGAGTATCAGCCCCAGCATTTT. Its translation is CASRTAEEYQPQHF.

Of note for this clone: A read error may produce the germline difference seen at one junction end. The chain has TRBV7-2 and TRBJ2-1; 8 positions match TRBD1. The CDR3 consists of 22 residues. The V gene's germline CDR1 is SGHTA and CDR2 FQGNSA. The CDR3 is CASSFGSWPGQGAQSSYNEHFF. For the CDR3, the DNA is TGTGCCAGCAGCTTTGGGTCCTGGCCTGGGCAGGGGGCGCAAAGCTCCTACAATGAGCATTTCTTC. The entire variable domain, with the rest obtained from reference TRBV7-2 and TRBJ2-1, is as follows: GAGVSQSPSNKVTEKGKDVELRCDPISGHTALYWYRQSLGQGLEFLIYFQGNSAPDKSGLPSDRFSAERTGGSVSTLTIQRTQQEDSAVYLCASSFGSWPGQGAQSSYNEHFFGPGTRLTVL.

This chain uses TRBV20-1 with TRBJ2-1; 11 bases align to TRBD2. This CDR3 has 14 residues. J was trimmed by 9 bases and V by 7 bases; bases with no gene match: 11. Germline assignment: CDR1 DFQATT and CDR2 SNEGSKA (reference sequence). CDR3 DNA sequence: TGCAGTGACCGAAAACCGGGACTAGCGGCTGAGCAGTTCTTC. Residues: CSDRKPGLAAEQFF.

This clone is labeled medium-sized. The gene calls are TRBV6-1 and TRBJ2-1; 7 nucleotides agree with TRBD2. CDR3 length: 17 residues. J gave up 0 bases and V 4 bases, and 9 bases lay outside the gene matches. Looked up from germline, CDR1 is MNHNS and CDR2 is SASEGT. The CDR3 sequence is CASSAQLAPSSYNEQFF. Here the CDR3 DNA reads TGTGCCAGCAGTGCGCAACTAGCGCCAAGCTCCTACAATGAGCAGTTCTTC.

As to this clone: Given a much more abundant clone one base away, this may be a read error. V is TRBV3-1 and J is TRBJ1-1; the D gene is possibly TRBD1 (6 bases). The CDR3 length is 12 residues. From germline, CDR1 is LGHDT and CDR2 YNNKEL (reference sequence). V lost 5 bases, J lost 5 bases, and 9 bases lay in between. CDR3 in DNA: TGTGCCAGCAGCAAGAGGGGGACTGAAGCTTTCTTT. It yields the protein CASSKRGTEAFF.

In DNA, the CDR3 is TGTGCCAGCAGTGGCGCTAACTATGGCTACACCTTC. Encoded protein: CASSGANYGYTF. The J gene is TRBJ1-2, the V gene TRBV28; D not certain. V was clipped by 5 bases and J by 0 bases, with 4 bases between them. CDR1 MDHEN and CDR2 SYDVKM come from the germline V gene. The CDR3 has 12 residues.

In its sample, this clone ranks as medium-sized. The chain uses TRBV28 and TRBJ2-3; TRBD1 aligns across 10 bases. This CDR3 spans 19 amino acids. CDR1 is MDHEN, CDR2 SYDVKM, per germline. With V trimmed by 4 bases and J by 4 bases, 17 bases remained unmatched. In nucleotides, the CDR3 is TGTGCCAGCAGTTCCCGTAGACAGGGGGCGATAATATCCCCAGATACGCAGTATTTT. Amino acid sequence: CASSSRRQGAIISPDTQYF.

The chain uses TRBV7-2 and TRBJ1-2, with D unclear. Germline V lookup: CDR1 SGHTA, CDR2 FQGNSA. CDR3 length equals 14 residues. Trimming removed 6 bases at V and 5 bases at J, with 16 bases between. Here the CDR3 reads CASRYLGSRYGYTF. The DNA of the CDR3 is TGTGCCAGCAGATACCTCGGGTCTCGGTATGGCTACACCTTC.

CDR3 residues: CASSTLAGTGYEKLFF. The DNA for the CDR3 is TGTGCCAGTAGTACTCTAGCCGGGACAGGGTACGAAAAACTGTTTTTT. The gene calls are TRBV19 and TRBJ1-4; 9 bases are shared with TRBD1. Germline CDR1 reads LNHDA; CDR2 reads SQIVND (reference sequence). The CDR3 spans 16 residues. V dropped 4 bases and J dropped 8; count of bases not matched to a gene: 11.

In its sample, this clone ranks as medium-sized. The chain uses TRBV7-3 and TRBJ2-2; 8 bases align to TRBD2. CDR1 is SGHTA, CDR2 FQGTGA, per germline. V shed 0 bases, J shed 5 bases, and the junction held 17 bases outside the gene matches. This CDR3 contains 20 residues. The CDR3 region is CASSLTSWREAPRGTGELFF. The CDR3 nucleotides are TGTGCCAGCAGCTTAACGTCTTGGCGGGAGGCTCCTCGGGGGACCGGGGAGCTGTTTTTT.

This clone was found many times. A much larger clone sits a single nucleotide away, making a read error possible. CDR3 coding DNA: TGTGCCAGCACCCCTATAGCGGGAGGACCCGGGGAGCTGTTTTTT. Protein: CASTPIAGGPGELFF. The gene calls are TRBV12-3 or TRBV12-4 and TRBJ2-2; TRBD2 matches at 10 bases. CDR3 length: 15 residues. Trimming removed 7 bases from V and 6 bases from J; junction bases left unmatched: 8.

The chain uses TRBV7-2 and TRBJ2-7; 7 positions match TRBD1. The J segment lost 2 bases and the V segment lost 0 bases, leaving 4 bases of the junction unmatched. The CDR3 covers 15 residues. Germline CDR1 SGHTA, CDR2 FQGNSA. CDR3 sequence reads: CASSLADRVTYEQYF. In nucleotides, the CDR3 is TGTGCCAGCAGCTTAGCAGACAGGGTAACCTACGAGCAGTACTTC.

By share, this clone counts as medium-sized (0.01 to 0.1%). This chain uses TRBV11-1 with TRBJ1-3; D is ambiguous. The CDR3 extends over 16 amino acids. Germline V gene lookup returns CDR1 SGHAT and CDR2 FQDESV (reference sequence). The ends were cut back, 2 bases at V and 0 bases at J, with 11 bases in the middle. CDR3 sequence (DNA): TGTGCCAGCAGCTTAAACGCGGAGGTCTCTGGAAACACCATATATTTT. It translates to CASSLNAEVSGNTIYF.

The chain uses TRBV20-1 and TRBJ2-7; D gene uncertain. The CDR3 has 14 residues. Looked up from germline, CDR1 is DFQATT and CDR2 is SNEGSKA (reference sequence). The V and J ends lost 1 base and 2 bases respectively, with 12 bases between them. Here the CDR3 DNA reads TGCAGTGCTAGAGCCACCCACAAGACCTACGAGCAGTACTTC. It encodes CSARATHKTYEQYF.

The genes are TRBV7-2 and TRBJ2-2; unclear D gene. Germline lookup yields CDR1 SGHTA and CDR2 FQGNSA. The ends were cut back, 6 bases at V and 1 base at J, with 9 bases in the middle. The CDR3 is 14 residues long. In nucleotides, the CDR3 is TGTGCCAGCAGTTTGGACGGGAACACCGGGGAGCTGTTTTTT. Translating it yields CASSLDGNTGELFF.